This is a list of T cell receptor beta chains from one sample in a study of blood T cell repertoires in COVID-19. Sequenced by immunoSEQ multiplex PCR; TCRdb stores in-frame clones only, minus some. The sample records about 360,000 clones, around nine tenths being singletons. Sequencing was done on a sample of peripheral blood. The source is a human donor in a cohort sampled during active COVID-19. CDR3s include the opening cysteine and the closing phenylalanine or tryptophan. The D gene is left open where the match is weak. Size is omitted from some rows. Given values are once, few, many or a class for expanded clones.

d_gene: TRBD2; j_gene: TRBJ2-1; abundance: .; len: 15; v_gene: TRBV30; CDR3aa: CAWSIVRGGRNEQFF; CDR3nt: TGTGCCTGGAGTATTGTTCGGGGGGGCAGGAATGAGCAGTTCTTC
d_gene: .; j_gene: TRBJ2-4; abundance: once; len: 15; v_gene: TRBV3-1/TRBV3-2; CDR3aa: CASSQVGLAKNIQYF; CDR3nt: TGTGCCAGCAGCCAAGTTGGCCTAGCCAAAAACATTCAGTACTTC
d_gene: TRBD1; j_gene: TRBJ2-1; abundance: .; len: 14; v_gene: TRBV5-1; CDR3aa: CASSLGQGAHEQFF; CDR3nt: TGCGCCAGCAGCTTGGGACAGGGGGCCCATGAGCAGTTCTTC
d_gene: .; j_gene: TRBJ1-1; abundance: .; len: 15; v_gene: TRBV18; CDR3aa: CASSPPLGLRTEAFF; CDR3nt: TGTGCCAGCTCACCACCTCTGGGACTGCGCACTGAAGCTTTCTTT
d_gene: .; j_gene: TRBJ2-5; abundance: .; len: 15; v_gene: TRBV19; CDR3aa: CASRQGLNSLETQYF; CDR3nt: TGTGCCAGCAGGCAGGGTCTTAACTCGTTGGAGACCCAGTACTTC
d_gene: .; j_gene: TRBJ2-2; abundance: .; len: 15; v_gene: TRBV7-9; CDR3aa: CASSLGQGDTGELFF; CDR3nt: TGTGCCAGCAGCTTGGGCCAGGGCGACACCGGGGAGCTGTTTTTT
d_gene: .; j_gene: TRBJ2-2; abundance: .; len: 15; v_gene: TRBV28; CDR3aa: CASSFTEAGAGELFF; CDR3nt: TGTGCCAGCAGTTTTACCGAAGCAGGGGCCGGGGAGCTGTTTTTT
d_gene: .; j_gene: TRBJ2-3; abundance: .; len: 16; v_gene: TRBV5-1; CDR3aa: CASSEYSTAGTDTQYF; CDR3nt: TGCGCCAGCAGCGAGTACTCGACGGCGGGCACAGATACGCAGTATTTT
d_gene: .; j_gene: TRBJ1-6; abundance: .; len: 17; v_gene: TRBV4-2; CDR3aa: CASSQDGWDTANSPLHF; CDR3nt: TGTGCCAGCAGCCAAGATGGGTGGGACACTGCTAATTCACCCCTCCACTTT
d_gene: .; j_gene: TRBJ2-7; abundance: .; len: 13; v_gene: TRBV7-8; CDR3aa: CASSLDSGYEQYF; CDR3nt: TGTGCCAGCAGCTTAGATTCAGGCTACGAGCAGTACTTC
d_gene: TRBD2; j_gene: TRBJ2-1; abundance: .; len: 14; v_gene: TRBV30; CDR3aa: CAWSVVREGGEQFF; CDR3nt: TGTGCCTGGAGTGTTGTCCGGGAGGGAGGTGAGCAGTTCTTC
d_gene: .; j_gene: TRBJ1-1; abundance: .; len: 14; v_gene: TRBV19; CDR3aa: CASSHPGQITEAFF; CDR3nt: TGTGCCAGTAGCCACCCGGGACAAATAACTGAAGCTTTCTTT
d_gene: TRBD1; j_gene: TRBJ2-7; abundance: .; len: 14; v_gene: TRBV25-1; CDR3aa: CASTPRTGAYEQYF; CDR3nt: TGTGCCAGCACTCCACGGACAGGAGCCTACGAGCAGTACTTC
d_gene: .; j_gene: TRBJ1-6; abundance: .; len: 14; v_gene: TRBV9; CDR3aa: CASSPGNHNSPLHF; CDR3nt: TGTGCCAGCAGCCCCGGGAACCATAATTCACCCCTCCACTTT
d_gene: TRBD1; j_gene: TRBJ1-2; abundance: .; len: 16; v_gene: TRBV3-1/TRBV3-2; CDR3aa: CASSQDTQGADYGYTF; CDR3nt: TGTGCCAGCAGCCAAGACACTCAGGGGGCAGACTATGGCTACACCTTC
d_gene: .; j_gene: TRBJ2-7; abundance: .; len: 15; v_gene: TRBV5-1; CDR3aa: CASSPPGSAPEEQYF; CDR3nt: TGCGCCAGCAGCCCCCCGGGTTCAGCCCCAGAGGAGCAGTACTTC
d_gene: .; j_gene: TRBJ1-5; abundance: few; len: 13; v_gene: TRBV6-5; CDR3aa: CASSSQGNQPQHF; CDR3nt: TGTGCCAGCAGTAGCCAGGGGAATCAGCCCCAGCATTTT
d_gene: .; j_gene: TRBJ1-2; abundance: .; len: 13; v_gene: TRBV7-8; CDR3aa: CASSFQGVYGYTF; CDR3nt: TGTGCCAGCAGCTTTCAAGGGGTCTATGGCTACACCTTC
d_gene: .; j_gene: TRBJ2-1; abundance: .; len: 14; v_gene: TRBV5-1; CDR3aa: CASSQIQTINEQFF; CDR3nt: TGCGCCAGCTCCCAGATACAAACAATTAATGAGCAGTTCTTC
d_gene: TRBD1; j_gene: TRBJ1-6; abundance: .; len: 16; v_gene: TRBV28; CDR3aa: CASSPGGKSYNSPLHF; CDR3nt: TGTGCCAGCAGTCCAGGGGGCAAGTCCTATAATTCACCCCTCCACTTT
d_gene: .; j_gene: TRBJ2-7; abundance: .; len: 15; v_gene: TRBV19; CDR3aa: CASSPSLGSSYEQYF; CDR3nt: TGTGCCAGTAGTCCGTCCTTGGGGAGCTCCTACGAGCAGTACTTC
d_gene: .; j_gene: TRBJ1-1; abundance: few; len: 16; v_gene: TRBV4-1; CDR3aa: CASSQTGGSMNTEAFF; CDR3nt: TGCGCCAGCAGCCAAACTGGAGGGTCCATGAACACTGAAGCTTTCTTT
d_gene: TRBD1; j_gene: TRBJ2-5; abundance: .; len: 15; v_gene: TRBV7-2; CDR3aa: CASSLDGQGGETQYF; CDR3nt: TGTGCCAGCAGCTTAGATGGACAGGGGGGAGAGACCCAGTACTTC
d_gene: TRBD1; j_gene: TRBJ1-5; abundance: .; len: 12; v_gene: TRBV3-1/TRBV3-2; CDR3aa: CASSRTGGRLHF; CDR3nt: TGTGCCAGCAGCCGGACAGGGGGGCGTTTACATTTT
d_gene: TRBD1; j_gene: TRBJ1-1; abundance: .; len: 15; v_gene: TRBV6-5; CDR3aa: CASSRRTGWVPEAFF; CDR3nt: TGTGCCAGCAGTCGTCGGACAGGGTGGGTCCCTGAAGCTTTCTTT
d_gene: .; j_gene: TRBJ1-2; abundance: .; len: 11; v_gene: TRBV28; CDR3aa: CASGGIYGYTF; CDR3nt: TGTGCCAGCGGAGGAATCTATGGCTACACCTTC
d_gene: TRBD1; j_gene: TRBJ1-1; abundance: .; len: 15; v_gene: TRBV6-5; CDR3aa: CASSYSTGVLAEAFF; CDR3nt: TGTGCCAGCAGTTACTCGACAGGGGTTTTGGCCGAAGCTTTCTTT
d_gene: .; j_gene: TRBJ2-7; abundance: once; len: 14; v_gene: TRBV19; CDR3aa: CASSPRIVSYEQYF; CDR3nt: TGTGCCAGTAGCCCACGAATAGTTTCCTACGAGCAGTACTTC
d_gene: .; j_gene: TRBJ1-6; abundance: few; len: 16; v_gene: TRBV10-3; CDR3aa: CAISEFPGSYNSPLHF; CDR3nt: TGTGCCATCAGTGAGTTCCCGGGGAGCTATAATTCACCCCTCCACTTT
d_gene: TRBD1; j_gene: TRBJ2-7; abundance: .; len: 13; v_gene: TRBV13; CDR3aa: CASSRTGVGEQYF; CDR3nt: TGTGCCAGCAGCCGTACAGGGGTTGGAGAGCAGTACTTC
d_gene: .; j_gene: TRBJ1-2; abundance: .; len: 16; v_gene: TRBV11-1; CDR3aa: CASSLDMVSGKDGYTF; CDR3nt: TGTGCCAGCAGCTTAGATATGGTTTCGGGGAAGGATGGCTACACCTTC
d_gene: TRBD2; j_gene: TRBJ2-1; abundance: .; len: 16; v_gene: TRBV2; CDR3aa: CASSGTSGGVNNEQFF; CDR3nt: TGTGCCAGCAGTGGGACTAGCGGGGGAGTAAACAATGAGCAGTTCTTC
d_gene: .; j_gene: TRBJ2-7; abundance: once; len: 12; v_gene: TRBV28; CDR3aa: CASSGLLAEQYF; CDR3nt: TGTGCCAGCAGTGGACTCCTGGCGGAGCAGTACTTC
d_gene: .; j_gene: TRBJ1-2; abundance: .; len: 15; v_gene: TRBV11-2; CDR3aa: CASRSGGWFDYGYTF; CDR3nt: TGTGCCAGCAGGTCAGGCGGGTGGTTTGACTATGGCTACACCTTC
d_gene: .; j_gene: TRBJ1-2; abundance: few; len: 12; v_gene: TRBV21-1; CDR3aa: CASSKVVTGYDF; CDR3nt: TGTGCCAGCAGCAAAGTAGTAACAGGCTATGACTTC
d_gene: .; j_gene: TRBJ2-4; abundance: once; len: 13; v_gene: TRBV15; CDR3aa: CASGSIAKNIQYF; CDR3nt: TGTGCCAGCGGTTCTATAGCCAAAAACATTCAGTACTTC
d_gene: TRBD1; j_gene: TRBJ2-4; abundance: .; len: 17; v_gene: TRBV27; CDR3aa: CASSPGQILLAKNIQYF; CDR3nt: TGTGCCAGCAGTCCGGGACAGATTCTACTAGCCAAAAACATTCAGTACTTC
d_gene: .; j_gene: TRBJ2-4; abundance: .; len: 16; v_gene: TRBV30; CDR3aa: CAWSVGSNAAKNIQYF; CDR3nt: TGTGCCTGGAGTGTGGGCAGCAACGCAGCCAAAAACATTCAGTACTTC
d_gene: .; j_gene: TRBJ2-7; abundance: .; len: 13; v_gene: TRBV3-1/TRBV3-2; CDR3aa: CASSQIPGYEQYF; CDR3nt: TGTGCCAGCAGCCAAATCCCGGGATACGAGCAGTACTTC
d_gene: .; j_gene: TRBJ2-7; abundance: .; len: 14; v_gene: TRBV29-1; CDR3aa: CSVARTGEAYEQYF; CDR3nt: TGCAGCGTTGCTCGTACAGGGGAGGCCTACGAGCAGTACTTC